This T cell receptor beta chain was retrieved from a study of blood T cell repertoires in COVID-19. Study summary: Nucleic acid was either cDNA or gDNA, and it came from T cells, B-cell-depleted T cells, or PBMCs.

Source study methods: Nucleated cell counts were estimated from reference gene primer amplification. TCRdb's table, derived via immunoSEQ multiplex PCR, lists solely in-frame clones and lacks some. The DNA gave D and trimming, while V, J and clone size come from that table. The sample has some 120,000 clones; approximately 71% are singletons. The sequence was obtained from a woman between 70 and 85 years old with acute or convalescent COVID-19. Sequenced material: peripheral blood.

CDR3 loop: CASSKVRRDRASYEQYF. The DNA of the CDR3 is TGTGCCAGCAGCAAAGTCCGCCGGGACAGGGCGAGCTACGAGCAGTACTTC. The gene calls are TRBV21-1 and TRBJ2-7; TRBD1, the table's D call, was not compared with the DNA. TRBV21-1 represents a pseudogene. The CDR3 loop spans 17 amino acids.